What follows describes a single T cell receptor (beta chain). In the source study's methods: Scientists estimated how many nucleated cells there were by amplifying reference gene primers. Sequencing was performed with immunoSEQ multiplex PCR; in TCRdb, only in-frame clones are kept and a portion is missing. V, J and clone size reflect that table, while D and trimming were determined from the DNA. The table has roughly 9,000 clones, approximately 88% seen once. This specimen comes from a study of blood T cell repertoires in COVID-19. As for the study in general: Spain, Italy and the United States supplied samples that represented acute and convalescent COVID-19.

V was trimmed by 5 bases and J by 6 bases, leaving 8 bases between them. The V gene's germline CDR1 is MDHEN and CDR2 SYDVKM. CDR3 length: 11 amino acids. The specimen sequenced was peripheral blood. This receptor was obtained from a human donor in a cohort sampled during active COVID-19. The rearrangement links TRBV28 to TRBJ2-7; D not resolved. The CDR3 is CASSPYSEQYF. The CDR3 nucleotides are TGTGCCAGCAGTCCCTACAGCGAGCAGTACTTC.